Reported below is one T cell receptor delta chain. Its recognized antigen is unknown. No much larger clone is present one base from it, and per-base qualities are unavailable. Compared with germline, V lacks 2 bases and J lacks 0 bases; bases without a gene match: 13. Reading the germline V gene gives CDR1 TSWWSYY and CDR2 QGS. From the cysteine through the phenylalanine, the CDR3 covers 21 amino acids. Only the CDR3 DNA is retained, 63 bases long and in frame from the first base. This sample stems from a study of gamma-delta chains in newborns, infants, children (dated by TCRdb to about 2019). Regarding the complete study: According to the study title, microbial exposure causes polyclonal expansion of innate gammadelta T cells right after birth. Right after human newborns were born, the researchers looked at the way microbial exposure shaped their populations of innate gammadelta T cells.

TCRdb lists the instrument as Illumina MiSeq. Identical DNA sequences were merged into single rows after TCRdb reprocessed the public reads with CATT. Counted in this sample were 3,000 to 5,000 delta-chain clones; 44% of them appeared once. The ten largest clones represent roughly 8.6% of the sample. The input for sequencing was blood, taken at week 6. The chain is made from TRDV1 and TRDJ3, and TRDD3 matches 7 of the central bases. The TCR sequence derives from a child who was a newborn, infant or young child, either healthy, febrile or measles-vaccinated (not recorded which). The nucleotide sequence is TGTGCTCTTGGGGAAGGGTCCCCCACTGGGGCTTACTCCTGGGACACCCGACAGATGTTTTTC. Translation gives CALGEGSPTGAYSWDTRQMFF.